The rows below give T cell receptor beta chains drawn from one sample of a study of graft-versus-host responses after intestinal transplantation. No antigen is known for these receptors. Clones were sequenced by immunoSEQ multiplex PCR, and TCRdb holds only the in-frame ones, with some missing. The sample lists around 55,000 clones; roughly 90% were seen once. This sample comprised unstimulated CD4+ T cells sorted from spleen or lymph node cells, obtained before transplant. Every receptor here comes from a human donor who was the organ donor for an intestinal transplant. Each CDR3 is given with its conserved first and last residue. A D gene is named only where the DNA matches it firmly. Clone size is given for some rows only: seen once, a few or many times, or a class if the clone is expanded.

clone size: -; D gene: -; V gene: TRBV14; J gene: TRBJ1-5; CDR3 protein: CASSQEGEGCQPQHF; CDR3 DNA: TGTGCCAGCAGCCAAGAGGGGGAGGGGTGTCAGCCCCAGCATTTT
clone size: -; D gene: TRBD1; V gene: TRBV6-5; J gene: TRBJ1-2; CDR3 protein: CASSHRDRGRGYTF; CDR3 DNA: TGTGCCAGCAGTCATAGGGACAGGGGGCGCGGCTACACCTTC
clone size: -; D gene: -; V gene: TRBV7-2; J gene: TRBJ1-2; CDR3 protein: CASSLSRVLSGNYGYTF; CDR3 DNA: TGTGCCAGCAGCCTTAGTCGGGTGTTATCGGGGAACTATGGCTACACCTTC
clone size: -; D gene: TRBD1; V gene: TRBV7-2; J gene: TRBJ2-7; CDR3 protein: CASSLTTGSYEQYF; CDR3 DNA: TGTGCCAGCAGCCTTACGACAGGGTCCTACGAGCAGTACTTC
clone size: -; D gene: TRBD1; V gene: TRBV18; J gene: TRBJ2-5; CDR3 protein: CASQQGVETQYF; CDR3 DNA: TGTGCCAGCCAGCAGGGGGTTGAGACCCAGTACTTC
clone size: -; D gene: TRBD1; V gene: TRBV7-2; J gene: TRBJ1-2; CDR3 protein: CASSLAGQGSFYGYTF; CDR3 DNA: TGTGCCAGCAGCTTAGCGGGACAGGGATCCTTCTATGGCTACACCTTC
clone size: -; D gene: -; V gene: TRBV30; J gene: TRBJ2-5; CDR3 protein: CAWSGGTPQETQYF; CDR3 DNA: TGTGCCTGGAGTGGAGGGACTCCGCAAGAGACCCAGTACTTC
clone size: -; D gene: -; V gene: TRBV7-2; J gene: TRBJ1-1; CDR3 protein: CASSLHRTEAFF; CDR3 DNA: TGTGCCAGCAGCTTGCACAGGACTGAAGCTTTCTTT
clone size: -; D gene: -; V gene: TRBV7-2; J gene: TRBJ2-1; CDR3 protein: CASRSPPRDREQFF; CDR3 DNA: TGTGCCAGCAGGTCACCGCCGCGGGATCGTGAGCAGTTCTTC
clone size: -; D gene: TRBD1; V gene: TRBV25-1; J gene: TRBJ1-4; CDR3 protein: CASSEASGGLGEKLFF; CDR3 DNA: TGTGCCAGCAGTGAGGCTTCAGGGGGTTTGGGTGAAAAACTGTTTTTT
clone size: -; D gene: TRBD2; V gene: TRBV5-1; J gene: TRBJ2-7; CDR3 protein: CASSLGTSGTYEQYF; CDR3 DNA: TGCGCCAGCAGCTTAGGGACTAGCGGGACCTACGAGCAGTACTTC
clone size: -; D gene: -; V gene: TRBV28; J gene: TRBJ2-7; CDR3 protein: CASSFLMGQNYEQYF; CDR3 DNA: TGTGCCAGCAGTTTTCTGATGGGACAAAACTACGAGCAGTACTTC
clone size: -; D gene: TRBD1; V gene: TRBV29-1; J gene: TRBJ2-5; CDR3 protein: CSAGPGGGWETQYF; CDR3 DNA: TGCAGCGCCGGGCCAGGGGGCGGGTGGGAGACCCAGTACTTC
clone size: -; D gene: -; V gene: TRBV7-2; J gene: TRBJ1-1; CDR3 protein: CASTHRRPYTEAFF; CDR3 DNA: TGTGCCAGCACCCACAGACGGCCTTACACTGAAGCTTTCTTT
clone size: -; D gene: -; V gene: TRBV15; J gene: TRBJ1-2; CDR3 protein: CATSREVRRGTPMRFNYGYTF; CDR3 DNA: TGTGCCACCAGCAGAGAAGTCCGTAGGGGGACCCCGATGCGATTTAACTATGGCTACACCTTC
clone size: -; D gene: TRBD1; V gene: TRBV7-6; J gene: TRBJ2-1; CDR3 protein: CASSSNRGPYNEQFF; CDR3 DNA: TGTGCCAGCAGCTCGAACAGGGGACCGTACAATGAGCAGTTCTTC
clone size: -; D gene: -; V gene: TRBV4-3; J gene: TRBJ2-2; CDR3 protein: CASSQDQANTGELFF; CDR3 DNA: TGCGCCAGCAGCCAAGATCAGGCGAACACCGGGGAGCTGTTTTTT
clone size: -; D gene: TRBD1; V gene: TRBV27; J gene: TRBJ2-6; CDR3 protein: CASSSADRAGANVLTF; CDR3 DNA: TGTGCCAGCAGTTCTGCCGACAGGGCTGGGGCCAACGTCCTGACTTTC
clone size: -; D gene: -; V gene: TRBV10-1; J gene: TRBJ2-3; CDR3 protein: CASSGSGATDTQYF; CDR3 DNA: TGCGCCAGCAGTGGATCGGGAGCCACAGATACGCAGTATTTT
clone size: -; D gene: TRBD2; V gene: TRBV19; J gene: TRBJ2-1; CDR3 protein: CASSLRTSGSNEQFF; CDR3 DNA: TGTGCCAGTAGTCTTAGGACTAGCGGGAGTAATGAGCAGTTCTTC
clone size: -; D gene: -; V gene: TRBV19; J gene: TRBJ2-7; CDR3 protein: CASSIGPSLGVYEQYF; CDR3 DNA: TGTGCCAGTAGTATAGGTCCATCTTTAGGGGTCTACGAGCAGTACTTC
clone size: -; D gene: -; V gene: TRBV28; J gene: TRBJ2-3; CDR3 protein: CASSRSYTDTQYF; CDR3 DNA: TGTGCCAGCAGCCGCTCCTACACAGATACGCAGTATTTT
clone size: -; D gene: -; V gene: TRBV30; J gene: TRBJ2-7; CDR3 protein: CAWSAGQTYEQYF; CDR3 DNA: TGTGCCTGGAGCGCAGGACAGACCTACGAGCAGTACTTC
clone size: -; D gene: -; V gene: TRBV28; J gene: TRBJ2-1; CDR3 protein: CASSPVTTNYNEQFF; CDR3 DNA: TGTGCCAGCAGCCCAGTAACCACGAATTACAATGAGCAGTTCTTC
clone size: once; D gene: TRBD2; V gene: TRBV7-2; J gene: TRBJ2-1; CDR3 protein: CASSSNWGLAGAPSDEQFF; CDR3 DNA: TGTGCCAGCAGCTCGAATTGGGGACTAGCGGGGGCCCCTTCCGATGAGCAGTTCTTC
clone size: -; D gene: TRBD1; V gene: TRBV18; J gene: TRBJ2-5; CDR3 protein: CASSPGQGALMETQYF; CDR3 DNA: TGTGCCAGCTCCCCGGGACAGGGGGCTTTAATGGAGACCCAGTACTTC
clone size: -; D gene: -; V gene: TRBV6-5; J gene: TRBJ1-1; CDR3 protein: CASSYFGQMNTEAFF; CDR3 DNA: TGTGCCAGCAGTTACTTTGGACAGATGAACACTGAAGCTTTCTTT